This T cell receptor beta chain derives from a study of T cell responses to AZD1222 COVID-19 vaccine. Study-wide points: Among spike-specific TCRs, nearly half reportedly target unmutated variant regions.

On this clone itself: Its antigen is undetermined.

This CDR3 contains 14 residues. Deletions cut 4 bases from V and 8 bases from J, with 20 bases between. Germline V gives CDR1 GTSNPN, CDR2 SVGIG (reference sequence). The repertoire was sequenced with immunoSEQ multiplex PCR; TCRdb's copy has only in-frame clones and lacks some. The sample lists more than 110,000 clones, approximately 92% seen once, with about 3% in the top ten. The sample was peripheral blood, taken on day 0 of AZD1222 vaccination. The source of this sequence is an adult in good health. The chain combines TRBV30 with TRBJ1-2; D not resolved. CDR3 coding DNA: TGTGCCTGGACCTTCGTCCGGACTGCCCCCGGCTACACCTTC. Residues: CAWTFVRTAPGYTF.